The 21 T cell receptor beta chains below come from one sample, sequenced in a study of blood T cells in healthy people across ages. Primers used in a second PCR of roughly 7 to 11 cycles were a sample-barcoded 5' primer and a J-beta primer mix. TCRdb recomputed calls from the 5' RACE reads with MiXCR, one row per CDR3 protein. The repertoire consists of under 800,000 distinct CDR3 sequences, with around a fifth occurring once and the leading ten covering approximately 3.6%. The sequenced sample was blood. The receptors were gathered from a man aged 65 to 85 in good health.

A few counts support this clonotype. The V gene is TRBV5-1, the J gene TRBJ2-1; TRBD2 matches 10 bases. Losses at the gene ends were 4 bases for V and 0 bases for J; bases not matched to a gene: 4. The CDR3 covers 16 residues. Germline CDR1 and CDR2: SGHRS and YFSETQ. The CDR3 here is CASSLTSGFSYNEQFF. Here the CDR3 DNA reads TGCGCCAGCAGCCTGACTAGCGGGTTCTCCTACAATGAGCAGTTCTTC.

The genes are TRBV7-8 and TRBJ2-3, with 11 bases aligning to TRBD2. The length of the CDR3 is 14 residues. From germline, CDR1 is SGHVS and CDR2 FQNEAQ. J gave up 4 bases and V 7 bases, and 4 bases lay outside the gene matches. CDR3 coding DNA: TGTGCCAGCACTGTAGCGGGAGGGGCAGATACGCAGTATTTT. It translates to CASTVAGGADTQYF.

This chain links TRBV29-1 with TRBJ2-5; TRBD1 matches at 10 bases. The CDR3 totals 12 residues. The J segment lost 5 bases and the V segment lost 7 bases, leaving 4 bases of the junction unmatched. Germline values: CDR1 SQVTM, CDR2 ANQGSEA. The CDR3 DNA sequence: TGCAGCGCTGACAGGGGGCGTGAGACCCAGTACTTC. As protein: CSADRGRETQYF.

This clonotype has more than one count but fewer than ten. The V call is TRBV19, the J call TRBJ2-4; 8 positions match TRBD2. The CDR3 loop spans 16 amino acids. J was trimmed by 8 bases and V by 5 bases; bases with no gene match: 14. CDR1 and CDR2 (germline): LNHDA, SQIVND (reference sequence). CDR3 DNA: TGTGCCAGTAGTGAAGCTGGGAGCGGGAGTGGGTACATTCAGTACTTC. This sequence encodes CASSEAGSGSGYIQYF. Full variable domain (missing parts from reference TRBV19 and TRBJ2-4): DGGITQSPKYLFRKEGQNVTLSCEQNLNHDAMYWYRQDPGQGLRLIYYSQIVNDFQKGDIAEGYSVSREKKESFPLTVTSAQKNPTAFYLCASSEAGSGSGYIQYFGAGTRLSVL.

This clonotype was observed a few times. The rearrangement uses TRBV5-6 and TRBJ2-1, with 7 bases that match TRBD2. Looked up from germline, CDR1 is SGHDT and CDR2 is YYEEEE. This CDR3 contains 14 residues. V shed 5 bases, J shed 0 bases, and the junction held 2 bases outside the gene matches. DNA of the CDR3: TGTGCCAGCAGGCGCGGGGGCTCCTACAATGAGCAGTTCTTC. Its translation is CASRRGGSYNEQFF.

The rearrangement joins TRBV4-2 to TRBJ1-1; no firm D call. V lost 4 bases to trimming and J lost 2 bases, with 14 bases between them. This CDR3 contains 15 residues. Germline V gives CDR1 LGHNA, CDR2 YNFKEQ. The CDR3 protein is CASSREDKQNTEAFF. The DNA for the CDR3 is TGTGCCAGCAGCCGAGAAGATAAGCAAAACACTGAAGCTTTCTTT.

This chain links TRBV4-1 with TRBJ2-5; D gene ambiguous. The DNA end lines up better with TRBJ2-1; the J call may be wrong. This CDR3 comprises 15 residues. Germline CDR1 and CDR2: MGHRA and YSYEKL. The CDR3 region has the DNA TGCGCCAGCAGCCAAGTTAGTTCGAAGGGCAATGAGCAGTTCTTC. Translating it yields CASSQVSSKGNEQFF.

The V and J genes are TRBV25-1 and TRBJ2-5; possible D gene TRBD1, 6 bases. The V gene lost 2 bases and the J gene lost 1 base, with 8 bases spanning the gap. Germline V gene data show CDR1 as MGHDK and CDR2 as SYGVNS. The CDR3 contains 14 residues. CDR3 protein: CASSEVQGQETQYF. The CDR3 DNA reads TGTGCCAGCAGTGAAGTACAGGGCCAAGAGACCCAGTACTTC.

There are a few counts of this clonotype. The V call is TRBV3-1, the J call TRBJ2-7; TRBD1 is a possible D gene (6 bases). The CDR3 contains 16 residues. Germline values: CDR1 LGHDT, CDR2 YNNKEL (reference sequence). Between the trimmed V and J ends, which lost 3 bases and 0 bases, there was a span of 15 bases. The CDR3 nucleotides are TGTGCCAGCAGCCAGTCAGGGGTCCTTAGCTCCTACGAGCAGTACTTC. Amino acid sequence: CASSQSGVLSSYEQYF.

The rearrangement links TRBV20-1 to TRBJ1-5; no clear D. CDR1 and CDR2 from the germline V gene are DFQATT and SNEGSKA (reference sequence). The length of the CDR3 is 13 residues. V lost 1 base and J 4 bases, leaving 8 bases between the germline ends. This chain's CDR3 is CSARATANQPQHF. CDR3 nucleotides: TGCAGTGCTAGAGCAACAGCAAATCAGCCCCAGCATTTT.

This clonotype was observed many times. The chain combines TRBV12-3 or TRBV12-4 with TRBJ2-1; no firm D call. V lost 3 bases and J 6 bases, leaving 15 bases between the germline ends. This CDR3 has 15 residues. The CDR3 region is CASSLEKKRANEQFF. The CDR3 DNA follows: TGTGCCAGCAGTTTGGAGAAAAAAAGGGCCAATGAGCAGTTCTTC.

This clonotype was counted only a few times. The chain employs TRBV5-1 and TRBJ2-5; 7 nucleotides agree with TRBD2. CDR1 is SGHRS, CDR2 YFSETQ, per germline. Unmatched junction bases numbered 4, after V lost 0 bases and J lost 2 bases. This CDR3 is 15 amino acids long. Written as DNA, the CDR3 is TGCGCCAGCAGCTTGGCGGCTAGCGGACAAGAGACCCAGTACTTC. Translated: CASSLAASGQETQYF.

The V call is TRBV7-2, the J call TRBJ2-1; possibly TRBD2 for D (6 bases). The CDR3 has 16 amino acids. In germline, CDR1 is SGHTA, CDR2 FQGNSA. Trimming pared 5 bases from V and 5 bases from J, leaving 19 bases between. The CDR3: CASSPQSGVIDNEQFF. The CDR3 region has the DNA TGTGCCAGCAGCCCACAGTCGGGAGTCATCGACAATGAGCAGTTCTTC.

This clonotype has a single count. V gene TRBV19 combines with J gene TRBJ2-1, with TRBD2 identical over 7 bases. This CDR3 spans 14 amino acids. Germline V lookup: CDR1 LNHDA, CDR2 SQIVND (reference sequence). Trimming took 8 bases from V and 8 from J; bases not matched to a gene: 12. The CDR3 coding sequence is TGTGCCAGTGGCAAGGGGCGGGAGTGGGATGAGCAGTTCTTC. This encodes CASGKGREWDEQFF. The variable domain in full, completed from reference TRBV19 and TRBJ2-1, reads DGGITQSPKYLFRKEGQNVTLSCEQNLNHDAMYWYRQDPGQGLRLIYYSQIVNDFQKGDIAEGYSVSREKKESFPLTVTSAQKNPTAFYLCASGKGREWDEQFFGPGTRLTVL.

This clonotype turned up a few times. V and J are TRBV11-2 and TRBJ2-1; the D is unclear. The CDR3 has 16 residues. Germline-derived CDR1 and CDR2 are SGHAT and FQNNGV. V was pared by 2 bases and J by 1 base, with 12 bases between. The CDR3 DNA reads as TGTGCCAGCAGCTTAAGGTCGACGACTTCCTACAATGAGCAGTTCTTC. This sequence encodes CASSLRSTTSYNEQFF.

The chain couples TRBV20-1 to TRBJ1-5; 7 nucleotides align to TRBD1. V dropped 5 bases and J dropped 2; count of bases not matched to a gene: 3. The CDR3 runs 13 residues. The germline V gene has CDR1 DFQATT and CDR2 SNEGSKA (reference sequence). Written as DNA, the CDR3 is TGCAGTGCTCGACAGGGAGGCAATCAGCCCCAGCATTTT. Translation gives CSARQGGNQPQHF.

The J gene is TRBJ2-5, the V gene TRBV29-1; D unresolved. V shed 8 bases and J shed 1 base, with 14 bases lying between them. The CDR3 spans 13 residues. Germline CDR1 and CDR2: SQVTM and ANQGSEA. The CDR3 is CSSVGALQETQYF. CDR3 in DNA: TGCAGCAGCGTTGGAGCGCTCCAAGAGACCCAGTACTTC.

The chain carries TRBV20-1 and TRBJ2-1; D may correspond to TRBD1 or TRBD2 (6 bases each). CDR3 length equals 15 residues. Per germline, CDR1 DFQATT and CDR2 SNEGSKA (reference sequence). The V gene lost 5 bases and the J gene lost 0 bases, with 14 bases spanning the gap. CDR3 in amino acids: CSAGGGLSSYNEQFF. CDR3 in DNA: TGCAGTGCTGGAGGGGGGCTGAGCTCCTACAATGAGCAGTTCTTC.

The chain carries TRBV20-1 and TRBJ2-3, with 9 bases matching TRBD2. V shed 0 bases and J 2 bases; nucleotides not matched to a gene: 9. The CDR3 length is 17 residues. Germline V gives CDR1 DFQATT, CDR2 SNEGSKA (reference sequence). CDR3 sequence: CSARDPALAGFTDTQYF. CDR3 nucleotide sequence: TGCAGTGCTAGAGATCCCGCCCTAGCGGGATTCACAGATACGCAGTATTTT.

This clonotype appeared many times. The chain is built from TRBV28 and TRBJ2-5; TRBD1 might be the D (6 bases). Trimming left V 6 bases short and J 2 bases short, with 13 bases between. The CDR3 length is 14 residues. Germline V gene sequence: CDR1 MDHEN, CDR2 SYDVKM. CDR3 nucleotide sequence: TGTGCCAGCAGCCTCTCTCAGGGGCAAGAGACCCAGTACTTC. It is translated as CASSLSQGQETQYF.

This rearrangement joins TRBV20-1 to TRBJ2-1; 13 positions agree with TRBD2. Germline trimming cut 5 bases from V and 6 bases from J; bases unmatched to any gene: 4. CDR1 is DFQATT and CDR2 is SNEGSKA in the germline V gene (reference sequence). The CDR3 covers 14 residues. Here the CDR3 DNA reads TGCAGTGCTCCTACTAGCGGGAGGGCCAATGAGCAGTTCTTC. Translated, it gives CSAPTSGRANEQFF.